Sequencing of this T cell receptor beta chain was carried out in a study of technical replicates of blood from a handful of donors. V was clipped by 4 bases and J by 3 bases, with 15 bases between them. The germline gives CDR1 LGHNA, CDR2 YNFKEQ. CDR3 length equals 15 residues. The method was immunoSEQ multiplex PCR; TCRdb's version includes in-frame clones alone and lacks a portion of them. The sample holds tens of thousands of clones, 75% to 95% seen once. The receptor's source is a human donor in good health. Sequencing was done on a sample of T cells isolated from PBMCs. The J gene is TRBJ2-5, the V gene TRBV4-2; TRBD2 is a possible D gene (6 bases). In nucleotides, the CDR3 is TGTGCCAGCAGCCTCGGAGGGGATAGGGAAGAGACCCAGTACTTC. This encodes CASSLGGDREETQYF.